This T cell receptor beta chain was recovered during a study of T cells expressing NK-cell markers. Study overall: HCMV seropositivity marked most of the eight sequenced donors; one was seronegative.

CDR1 is MGHDK, CDR2 SYGVNS, per germline. The CDR3 consists of 16 residues. 5'RACE template switching with UMIs produced the TCR beta cDNA. For each CDR3 protein, TCRdb gives one entry from its re-call of the 5' RACE reads, without DNA. The sample holds 250,000 or so distinct CDR3 sequences. As concerns this clonotype: The antigen is unknown.

Regarding the study as a whole: In a group of 5 to 7 donors, dominant NKG2C+ clonotypes represented about 1.0-8% of CD8+ T cells.

The chain employs TRBV25-1 and TRBJ2-5; TCRdb gives TRBD1 as the D gene, but with no DNA this cannot be confirmed. The receptor was derived from a woman between 18 and 69 years old in good health. Sequencing was done on a sample of blood T cells: a sorted CD56 or NKG2C T cell subset, CD4+ or CD8+ T cells, or bulk PBMC T cells (not recorded which). CDR3 amino acids: CASSDGRTVYQETQYF.